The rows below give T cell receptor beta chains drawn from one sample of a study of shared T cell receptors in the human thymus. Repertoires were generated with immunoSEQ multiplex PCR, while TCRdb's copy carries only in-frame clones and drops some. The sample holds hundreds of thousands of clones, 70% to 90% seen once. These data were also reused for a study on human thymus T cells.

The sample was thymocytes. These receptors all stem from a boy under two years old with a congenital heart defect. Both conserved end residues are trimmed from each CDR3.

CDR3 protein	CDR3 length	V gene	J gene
ASSSGTGLSEQY	12	TRBV7-9	TRBJ2-7
ASSTAGQATGELF	13	TRBV5-4	TRBJ2-2
ASSQTYYEQY	10	TRBV14	TRBJ2-7
ASSFGVTSGRRNEQF	15	TRBV27	TRBJ2-1
ASSTRTGATDTQY	13	TRBV5-1	TRBJ2-3
AWGRGANYGYT	11	TRBV30	TRBJ1-2
ASSQARLAGVGEQF	14	TRBV4-3	TRBJ2-1
ASSLIGGGSGRRETQY	16	TRBV19	TRBJ2-5
ASSLRASGGSVDEQY	15	TRBV7-2	TRBJ2-7
ASSYIRGAEGYT	12	TRBV6-5	TRBJ1-2
ASSIRLEGVTGANVLT	16	TRBV19	TRBJ2-6
ASSPGTGWGNEQF	13	TRBV28	TRBJ2-1
ASSSRQGAEEQY	12	TRBV27	TRBJ2-7
ASSFPTGSYEQY	12	TRBV7-8	TRBJ2-7
ASSFSDRTIDTQY	13	TRBV5-4	TRBJ2-3
ASRTGQGVPSSYEQY	15	TRBV5-5	TRBJ2-7
SVFLAGAGWAKNIQY	15	TRBV29-1	TRBJ2-4
ASNNYYEQY	9	TRBV11-2	TRBJ2-7
SITGGFGNTIY	11	TRBV29-1	TRBJ1-3
ASRDRAQDQPQH	12	TRBV6-1	TRBJ1-5
ASSSEEAPNEKLF	13	TRBV11-2	TRBJ1-4
ASSWASGEDEQF	12	TRBV5-1	TRBJ2-1
ASSQVWQVYNEQF	13	TRBV4-1	TRBJ2-1
ASSLAGTRSTEAF	13	TRBV28	TRBJ1-1
ASSPLLDRGPYEQY	14	TRBV28	TRBJ2-7
ASAITGQAYQETQY	14	TRBV10-2	TRBJ2-5
ASSFLDRDNSPLH	13	TRBV5-1	TRBJ1-6
ASHPDRAQPQH	11	TRBV19	TRBJ1-5
SVAPLWTPQGTADTDTQY	18	TRBV29-1	TRBJ2-3